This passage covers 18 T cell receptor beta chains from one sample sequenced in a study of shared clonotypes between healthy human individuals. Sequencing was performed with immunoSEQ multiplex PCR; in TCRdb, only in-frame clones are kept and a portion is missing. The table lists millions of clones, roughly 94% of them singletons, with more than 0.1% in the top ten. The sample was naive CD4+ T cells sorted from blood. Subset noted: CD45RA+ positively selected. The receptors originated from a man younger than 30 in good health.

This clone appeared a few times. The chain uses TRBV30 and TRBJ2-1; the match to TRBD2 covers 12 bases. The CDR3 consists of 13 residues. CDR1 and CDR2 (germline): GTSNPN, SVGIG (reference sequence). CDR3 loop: CASGSGTSGFQFF. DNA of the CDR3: TGTGCGAGCGGGTCCGGGACTAGCGGGTTTCAGTTCTTC.

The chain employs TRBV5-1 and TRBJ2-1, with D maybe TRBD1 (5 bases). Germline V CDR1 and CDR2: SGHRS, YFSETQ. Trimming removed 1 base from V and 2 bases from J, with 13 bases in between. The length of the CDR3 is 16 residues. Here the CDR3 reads CASSLSGQGPYNEQFF. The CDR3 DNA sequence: TGCGCCAGCAGCTTGTCTGGGCAGGGTCCCTACAATGAGCAGTTCTTC.

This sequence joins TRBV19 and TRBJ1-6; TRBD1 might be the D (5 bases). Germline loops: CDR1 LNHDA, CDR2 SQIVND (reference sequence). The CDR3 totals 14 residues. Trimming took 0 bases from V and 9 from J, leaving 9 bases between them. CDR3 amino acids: CASSIEAGSSPLHF. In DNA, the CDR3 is TGTGCCAGTAGTATAGAGGCAGGGAGTTCACCCCTCCACTTT.

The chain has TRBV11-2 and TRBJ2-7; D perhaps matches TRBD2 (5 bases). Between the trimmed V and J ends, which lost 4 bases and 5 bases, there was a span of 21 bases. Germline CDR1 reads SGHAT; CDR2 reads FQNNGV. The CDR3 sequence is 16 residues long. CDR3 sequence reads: CASSSGWQGFFNEQYF. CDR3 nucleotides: TGTGCCAGCAGCTCGGGATGGCAAGGCTTTTTTAACGAGCAGTACTTC.

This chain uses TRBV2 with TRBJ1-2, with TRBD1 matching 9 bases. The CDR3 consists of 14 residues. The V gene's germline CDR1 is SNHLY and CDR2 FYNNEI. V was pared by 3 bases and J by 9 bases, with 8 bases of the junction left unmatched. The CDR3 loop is CASSETQGARRYTF. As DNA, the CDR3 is TGTGCCAGCAGTGAGACACAGGGGGCGAGACGCTACACCTTC.

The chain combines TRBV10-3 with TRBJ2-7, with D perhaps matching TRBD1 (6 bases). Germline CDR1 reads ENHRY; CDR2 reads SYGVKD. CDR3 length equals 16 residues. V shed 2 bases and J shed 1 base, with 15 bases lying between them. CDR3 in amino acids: CAISERTSGQSYEQYF. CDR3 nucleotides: TGTGCCATCAGTGAGCGGACCTCGGGACAATCCTACGAGCAGTACTTC.

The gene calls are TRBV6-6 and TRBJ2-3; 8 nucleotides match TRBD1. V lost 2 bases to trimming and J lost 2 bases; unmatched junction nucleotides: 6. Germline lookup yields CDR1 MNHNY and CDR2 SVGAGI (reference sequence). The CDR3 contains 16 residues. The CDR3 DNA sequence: TGTGCCAGCAGTTACCAGACAGGGGTTTCCACAGATACGCAGTATTTT. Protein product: CASSYQTGVSTDTQYF.

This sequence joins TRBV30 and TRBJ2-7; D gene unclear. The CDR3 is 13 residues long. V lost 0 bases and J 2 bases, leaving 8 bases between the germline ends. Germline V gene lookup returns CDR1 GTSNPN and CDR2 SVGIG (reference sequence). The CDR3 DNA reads TGTGCCTGGAGTGTAGAACCCCCCTACGAGCAGTACTTC. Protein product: CAWSVEPPYEQYF.

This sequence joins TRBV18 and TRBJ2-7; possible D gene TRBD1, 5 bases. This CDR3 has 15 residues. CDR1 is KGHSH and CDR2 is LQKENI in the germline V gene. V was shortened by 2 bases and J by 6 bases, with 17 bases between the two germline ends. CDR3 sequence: CASSPNSGSGSEQYF. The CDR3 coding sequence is TGTGCCAGCTCACCAAATTCAGGGTCGGGCAGCGAGCAGTACTTC. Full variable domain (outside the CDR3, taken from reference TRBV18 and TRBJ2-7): NAGVMQNPRHLVRRRGQEARLRCSPMKGHSHVYWYRQLPEEGLKFMVYLQKENIIDESGMPKERFSAEFPKEGPSILRIQQVVRGDSAAYFCASSPNSGSGSEQYFGPGTRLTVT.

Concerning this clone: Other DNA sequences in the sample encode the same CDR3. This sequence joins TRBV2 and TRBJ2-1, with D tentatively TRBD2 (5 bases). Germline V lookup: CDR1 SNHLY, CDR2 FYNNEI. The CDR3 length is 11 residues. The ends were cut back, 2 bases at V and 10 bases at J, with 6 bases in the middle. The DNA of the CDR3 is TGTGCCAGCAGTGAAACGGGAGAGCAGTTCTTC. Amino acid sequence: CASSETGEQFF.

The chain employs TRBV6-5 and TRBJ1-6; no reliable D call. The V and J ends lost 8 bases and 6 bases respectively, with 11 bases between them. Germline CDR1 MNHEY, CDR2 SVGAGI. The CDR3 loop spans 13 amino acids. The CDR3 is CASSFVTNSPLHF. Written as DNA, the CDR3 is TGTGCCAGCTCATTCGTCACTAATTCACCCCTCCACTTT.

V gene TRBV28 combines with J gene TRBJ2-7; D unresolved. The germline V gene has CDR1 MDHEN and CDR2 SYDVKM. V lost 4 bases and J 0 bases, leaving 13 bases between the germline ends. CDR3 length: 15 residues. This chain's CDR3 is CASSSGGESSYEQYF. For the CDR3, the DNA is TGTGCCAGCAGTTCAGGTGGGGAAAGCTCCTACGAGCAGTACTTC.

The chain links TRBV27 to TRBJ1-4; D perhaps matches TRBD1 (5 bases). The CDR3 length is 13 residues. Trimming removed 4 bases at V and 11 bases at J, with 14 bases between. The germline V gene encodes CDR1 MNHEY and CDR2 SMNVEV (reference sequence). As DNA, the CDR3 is TGTGCCAGCAGTTGGGGAAAGGGGATGAAACTGTTTTTT. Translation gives CASSWGKGMKLFF.

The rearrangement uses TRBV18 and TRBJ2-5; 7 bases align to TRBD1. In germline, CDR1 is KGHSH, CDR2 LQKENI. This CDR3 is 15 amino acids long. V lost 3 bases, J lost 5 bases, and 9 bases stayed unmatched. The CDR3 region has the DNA TGTGCCAGCTCACCTTTAGGACAGGCGAGGGAGACCCAGTACTTC. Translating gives CASSPLGQARETQYF.

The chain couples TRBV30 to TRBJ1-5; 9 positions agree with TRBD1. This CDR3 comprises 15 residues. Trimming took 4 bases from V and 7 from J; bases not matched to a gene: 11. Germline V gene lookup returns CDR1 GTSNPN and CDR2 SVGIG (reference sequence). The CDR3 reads CAWNSQDRGRQPQHF. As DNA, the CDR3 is TGTGCCTGGAATTCCCAGGACAGGGGAAGACAGCCCCAGCATTTT.

The CDR3 spells CASRSEGATGELFF. The CDR3 DNA reads as TGTGCCAGCAGATCGGAGGGGGCCACCGGGGAGCTGTTTTTT. The V and J genes are TRBV25-1 and TRBJ2-2, with TRBD1 as a possible D gene (7 bases). Germline CDR1 is MGHDK and CDR2 is SYGVNS. The ends were cut back, 6 bases at V and 4 bases at J, with 12 bases in the middle. The CDR3 contains 14 residues.

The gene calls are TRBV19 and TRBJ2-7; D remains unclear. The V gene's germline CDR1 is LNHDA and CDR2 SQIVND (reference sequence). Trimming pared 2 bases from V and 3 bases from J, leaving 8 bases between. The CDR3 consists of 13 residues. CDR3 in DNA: TGTGCCAGTAGTATACGGACGCACTACGAGCAGTACTTC. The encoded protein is CASSIRTHYEQYF.

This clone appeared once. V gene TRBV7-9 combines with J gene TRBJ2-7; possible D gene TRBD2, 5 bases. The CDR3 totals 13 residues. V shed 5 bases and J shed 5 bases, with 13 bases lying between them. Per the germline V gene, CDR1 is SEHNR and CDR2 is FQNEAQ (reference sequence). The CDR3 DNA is TGTGCCAGCAGCGTGAACCAAGCGGACGAGCAGTACTTC. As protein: CASSVNQADEQYF.